This TCR beta chain emerged from a study of cytomegalovirus exposure and HLA in healthy donors. PCR employed 60 Vbeta and 13 Jbeta primers. This table comes from immunoSEQ multiplex PCR, and its TCRdb copy is limited to in-frame clones, with some not included. Of approximately 190,000 clones in the sample, over 70% were seen once. In germline, CDR1 is LNHDA, CDR2 SQIVND (reference sequence). This CDR3 is built from 15 residues. V was pared by 5 bases and J by 1 base, with 6 bases of the junction left unmatched. The rearrangement uses TRBV19 and TRBJ1-2; 8 nucleotides match TRBD1. This TCR derives from a man aged 30 to 39 in good health and CMV-seronegative. Sequenced: PBMCs. CDR3 sequence: CASSPGQGINYGYTF. In DNA, the CDR3 is TGTGCCAGTAGTCCTGGACAGGGAATTAACTATGGCTACACCTTC. The complete variable domain, with remaining parts taken from reference TRBV19 and TRBJ1-2, reads DGGITQSPKYLFRKEGQNVTLSCEQNLNHDAMYWYRQDPGQGLRLIYYSQIVNDFQKGDIAEGYSVSREKKESFPLTVTSAQKNPTAFYLCASSPGQGINYGYTFGSGTRLTVV.